The 29 T cell receptor beta chains reported below all come from one sample, sequenced in a study of tissue T cells after allogeneic stem cell transplantation. Clones were read by immunoSEQ multiplex PCR, and TCRdb kept only the in-frame ones, dropping some. Of approximately 50,000 clones in the sample, about 73% were seen once. The material sequenced was sorted cells pooled from one or two spleens. The receptors shown here come from a pool of C57BL/6 mice in good health.

About this clone: Germline and genes: mouse. Coverage ceases 1 residue before the CDR3 finishes, and the germline J gene fills in the end. V usage is TRBV16 and J usage is TRBJ1-4, with D tentatively TRBD1 (6 bases). The germline CDR1 and CDR2 sequences are SGHSA and FRNQAP. CDR3 length: 14 amino acids. Trimming shortened V by 2 bases and J by 7 bases, and 11 bases separated the two germline ends. The CDR3 DNA, read in part, is TGTGCAAGCAGCTTACAGGGGAGGGGCGAAAGATTATTT. It yields the protein CASSLQGRGERLF. From start to end, the CDR3 is CASSLQGRGERLFF. Full variable domain (missing parts from reference TRBV16 and TRBJ1-4): NAGVIQTPRHKVTGKGQEATLWCEPISGHSAVFWYRQTIVQGLEFLTYFRNQAPIDDSGMPKERFSAQMPNQSHSTLKIQSTQPQDSAVYLCASSLQGRGERLFFGHGTKLSVL.

On this clone itself: Gene names refer to mouse genes. Read coverage stops 1 residue before the CDR3 terminus; the germline J gene supplies the remainder. V usage is TRBV3 and J usage is TRBJ2-5; 9 nucleotides match TRBD2. Trimming cost V 5 bases and J 0 bases; bases outside gene matches: 3. The CDR3 has 15 residues. The V gene's germline CDR1 is SNHLY and CDR2 FYNGKV (reference sequence). The sequenced part of the CDR3 DNA is TGTGCCAGCAGCACCACTGGGGGGAACCAAGACACCCAGTAC. Its protein is CASSTTGGNQDTQY. The whole CDR3 protein reads CASSTTGGNQDTQYF.

With regard to this clone: The listed genes are named as in mouse. The CDR3 bases that were read are TGTGCTAGCAGCTCACAGGGAACGGGCTCCGACTACACC. It encodes CASSSQGTGSDYT. The whole CDR3 sequence is CASSSQGTGSDYTF. The V and J genes are TRBV29 and TRBJ1-2; perhaps TRBD1 as D (6 bases). The read terminates 1 residue ahead of where the CDR3 ends, so the germline J gene completes it. This CDR3 comprises 14 residues. V shed 6 bases and J shed 4 bases, with 15 bases lying between them. Looked up from germline, CDR1 is MSHET and CDR2 is SYDVDS.

As for this clone: The listed genes are named as in mouse. The CDR3 is cut off 1 residue early in the read; its end comes from the germline J gene. The chain joins TRBV29 to TRBJ2-3; 7 bases align to TRBD2. Unmatched junction bases numbered 4, after V lost 4 bases and J lost 0 bases. The CDR3 is 15 residues long. The germline gives CDR1 MSHET, CDR2 SYDVDS. The CDR3 bases that were read are TGTGCTAGCAGTTCCCCTGGGGGTAGTGCAGAAACGCTGTAT. Amino acid sequence: CASSSPGGSAETLY. The whole CDR3 region reads CASSSPGGSAETLYF.

For this clone: Gene names are the mouse ones. The read terminates 1 residue before the CDR3 end, so the remaining end is supplied by the germline J gene. The chain carries TRBV20 and TRBJ2-1; D may be TRBD2 (6 bases). Germline V gives CDR1 GFQATS, CDR2 STVNSAI. V lost 6 bases, J lost 3 bases, and 12 bases lay in between. The CDR3 covers 13 residues. This CDR3 reads CGAVWGLYAEQFF. The CDR3 DNA, read in part, is TGTGGTGCCGTCTGGGGCCTCTATGCTGAGCAGTTC.

This clone occurred a few times. Gene names and germline refer to mouse. Read sequence stops 1 residue before the CDR3 end, and the germline J gene provides the missing end. The same CDR3 also results from other DNA sequences found in this sample. V and J are TRBV13-2 and TRBJ2-7; 7 bases fit TRBD2. J was trimmed by 2 bases and V by 0 bases; bases with no gene match: 2. The CDR3 contains 14 residues. Germline V gives CDR1 NNHNN, CDR2 SYGAGS (reference sequence). The part of the CDR3 DNA that was read is TGTGCCAGCGGTGATGCTCTGGGGGCCTATGAACAGTAC. As protein: CASGDALGAYEQY. The whole CDR3 region reads CASGDALGAYEQYF.

Comments on this clone: These gene names are mouse names. Sequencing ends 1 residue short of the CDR3 end; the germline J gene provides the rest. V is TRBV21 and J is TRBJ1-3; D might be TRBD1 (5 bases). TRBV21 is an ORF for which the function is uncertain. CDR3 length: 14 amino acids. With 3 bases removed from V and 0 bases from J, the gap between germline ends came to 6 bases. The CDR3 here is CASSHRVSGNTLYF. CDR3 DNA, as far as it was read: TGTGCTAGCAGTCACAGGGTTTCTGGAAATACGCTCTAT.

This clone has only one observation. Gene names and germline refer to mouse. The read is 1 residue too short to cover the CDR3 end, so that end is filled in from the germline J gene. The chain links TRBV19 to TRBJ1-2; D might be TRBD1 (6 bases). V lost 3 bases and J 5 bases, leaving 11 bases between the germline ends. The germline gives CDR1 FNHDT, CDR2 SITEND (reference sequence). The CDR3 covers 13 residues. The CDR3: CASSTGGRSDYTF. The sequenced part of the CDR3 DNA is TGTGCCAGCAGTACCGGGGGCCGGTCCGACTACACC.

About this clone: The genes are named according to mouse. The read is 1 residue too short to cover the CDR3 end, so that end is filled in from the germline J gene. The chain carries TRBV3 and TRBJ1-1; D gene uncertain. The CDR3 totals 14 residues. Trimming took 1 base from V and 0 from J, leaving 6 bases between them. CDR1 and CDR2 from the germline V gene are SNHLY and FYNGKV (reference sequence). CDR3 DNA, as far as it was read: TGTGCCAGCAGCTTAGGGGGTGCAAACACAGAAGTCTTC. Translated, it gives CASSLGGANTEVF. The full-length CDR3 reads as CASSLGGANTEVFF.

With respect to this clone: Gene and germline names: mouse. The CDR3 bases that were read are TGTGCCAGCGGGCAGGCAAACACAGAAGTCTTC. Protein product: CASGQANTEVF. In full, the CDR3 is CASGQANTEVFF. V gene TRBV15 combines with J gene TRBJ1-1, with D unclear. The CDR3 goes on 1 residue after the read ends, and that part is filled in from the germline J gene. Trimming removed 8 bases from V and 0 bases from J, with 7 bases in between. The CDR3 consists of 12 residues. Germline-derived CDR1 and CDR2 are SGHND and FRSKSL.

This clone appeared once. Any gene name here is a mouse gene name. The CDR3 goes on 1 residue after the read ends, and that part is filled in from the germline J gene. The chain recombines TRBV31 with TRBJ2-5; D unresolved. The CDR3 length is 13 residues. Germline values: CDR1 GKSSPN, CDR2 SITVG. V lost 0 bases and J 2 bases, leaving 6 bases between the germline ends. The CDR3 is CAWSLTIQDTQYF. The CDR3 bases that were read are TGTGCCTGGAGTCTGACAATCCAAGACACCCAGTAC.

Concerning this clone itself: Mouse gene names and germline throughout. The CDR3 end lies 1 residue beyond the end of the read and is filled in from the germline J gene. This chain links TRBV13-1 with TRBJ2-3; 11 bases match TRBD2. J was trimmed by 0 bases and V by 1 base; bases with no gene match: 10. The CDR3 extends over 19 amino acids. Germline assignment: CDR1 NSHNY and CDR2 SYGAGN. This chain's CDR3 is CASSDRSGTGGLSAETLYF. CDR3 DNA, as far as it was read: TGTGCCAGCAGTGATAGGTCCGGGACTGGGGGCCTTAGTGCAGAAACGCTGTAT.

In its sample, this clone was seen a few times. The germline and genes are mouse ones. The CDR3 goes on 1 residue after the read ends, and that part is filled in from the germline J gene. V and J are TRBV3 and TRBJ1-2; a weak D match, TRBD1 (6 bases). Trimming stripped 2 bases from V and 4 bases from J, with 8 bases between. The CDR3 has 13 residues. Germline CDR1 reads SNHLY; CDR2 reads FYNGKV (reference sequence). The CDR3 sequence: CASSLPGASDYTF. The covered CDR3 bases are TGTGCCAGCAGCTTACCAGGGGCCTCCGACTACACC.

Points on this clone: Germline and genes here are mouse. Sequencing ends 1 residue short of the CDR3 end; the germline J gene provides the rest. The chain combines TRBV12-2 with TRBJ2-4; D is undetermined. Germline V gene sequence: CDR1 SGHLS, CDR2 HYDKME. V was cut by 1 base and J by 2 bases, with 0 bases left in between. The CDR3 has 11 amino acids. The DNA read from the CDR3 is TGTGCCAGCTCTCTTCAAAACACCTTGTAC. It translates to CASSLQNTLY. The entire CDR3 is CASSLQNTLYF.

A remark on this clone: The gene symbols are mouse symbols. The read comes to an end 1 residue before the CDR3 does, leaving the germline J gene to fill in the end. V gene TRBV13-1 combines with J gene TRBJ2-5, with D possibly TRBD1 on 5 matching bases. Germline V CDR1 and CDR2: NSHNY, SYGAGN. This CDR3 comprises 13 residues. V dropped 3 bases and J dropped 0 bases, with 5 bases sitting between them. The CDR3 reads CASSGQNQDTQYF. CDR3 DNA, as far as it was read: TGTGCCAGCAGTGGACAGAACCAAGACACCCAGTAC.

As to this clone: Genes here carry mouse names. The CDR3 is cut off 1 residue early in the read; its end comes from the germline J gene. The genes are TRBV1 and TRBJ2-7; D is perhaps TRBD2 (6 bases). The CDR3 runs 13 residues. With 3 bases removed from V and 4 bases from J, the gap between germline ends came to 10 bases. From germline, CDR1 is NSQYPW and CDR2 LRSPGD (reference sequence). CDR3 bases read: TGCACCTGCAGTGCGTCGGGACTTTATGAACAGTAC. It translates to CTCSASGLYEQY. The full CDR3 protein reads CTCSASGLYEQYF.

This clone was recorded only once. These gene names are mouse names. The read gets to within 1 residue of the CDR3 end, and the germline J gene fills in the rest. The chain couples TRBV26 to TRBJ2-5; the match to TRBD1 covers 7 bases. Germline V gives CDR1 KGHPV, CDR2 FQNQEV (reference sequence). CDR3 length equals 13 residues. V shed 5 bases and J 2 bases; nucleotides not matched to a gene: 1. The sequenced part of the CDR3 DNA is TGTGCCAGCAGTGCAGGGGGCCAAGACACCCAGTAC. Protein sequence: CASSAGGQDTQY. The full CDR3 sequence reads CASSAGGQDTQYF.

This clone appeared a single time. Mouse names are used for the genes. The CDR3 here is CASSQDGTGGNQDTQYF. Incomplete CDR3 DNA: TGTGCCAGCAGCCAAGATGGGACTGGGGGGAACCAAGACACCCAGTAC. This rearrangement joins TRBV5 to TRBJ2-5, with 12 bases aligning to TRBD2. The read is 1 residue too short to cover the CDR3 end, so that end is filled in from the germline J gene. Looked up from germline, CDR1 is LGHNA and CDR2 is YNLKQL (reference sequence). V lost 0 bases and J lost 0; bases outside the gene matches: 1. The CDR3 extends over 17 amino acids.

In regard to this clone: These gene names are mouse names. The observed sequence ends 1 residue before the CDR3 terminus, with the missing tail filled in from the germline J gene. The V gene is TRBV19, the J gene TRBJ1-6; possibly TRBD1 for D (6 bases). TRBJ1-6 is assigned to the ORF class and has an uncertain function. Trimming pared 3 bases from V and 3 bases from J, leaving 10 bases between. Germline V gene sequence: CDR1 FNHDT, CDR2 SITEND (reference sequence). The CDR3 loop spans 15 amino acids. CDR3 DNA (partial): TGTGCCAGCAGTACCCGGGACAACTATAATTCGCCCCTCTAC. It yields the protein CASSTRDNYNSPLY. The entire CDR3 sequence reads CASSTRDNYNSPLYF.

This clone was picked up one time. Genes here carry mouse names. The read halts 1 residue ahead of the CDR3 end, with the missing end drawn from the germline J gene. The V gene is TRBV2, the J gene TRBJ2-4; 10 positions agree with TRBD1. Germline assignment: CDR1 LGHNA and CDR2 YSYQKL. The V gene end was trimmed by 1 base and the J gene end by 2 bases; junction bases not matched to a gene: 0. The CDR3 runs 15 residues. The part of the CDR3 DNA that was read is TGTGCCAGCAGCCAAGGACAGGGGGCTCAAAACACCTTGTAC. Encoded protein: CASSQGQGAQNTLY. Given in full, the CDR3 is CASSQGQGAQNTLYF.

This clone has just a few counts. Germline and genes here are mouse. From the germline J gene comes the end of the CDR3, since the read stops 1 residue before it. This chain connects TRBV4 to TRBJ1-3; D call uncertain. Germline V gives CDR1 LGHDT, CDR2 YNNKQL (reference sequence). This CDR3 is built from 14 residues. Deletions cut 5 bases from V and 3 bases from J, with 11 bases between. This CDR3 reads CASSQAGSGNTLYF. The CDR3 DNA, read in part, is TGTGCCAGCAGCCAGGCCGGGAGTGGAAATACGCTCTAT.

Comments on this clone: Gene names refer to mouse genes. The read finishes 1 residue shy of the CDR3 end, and the germline J gene is used to complete it. The rearrangement uses TRBV19 and TRBJ2-7, with 8 bases identical to TRBD1. This CDR3 has 13 residues. CDR1 and CDR2 from the germline V gene are FNHDT and SITEND (reference sequence). J was trimmed by 3 bases and V by 8 bases; bases with no gene match: 7. The DNA read from the CDR3 is TGTGCCAGACTCCGGGACAGGAACTATGAACAGTAC. As protein: CARLRDRNYEQY. The full CDR3 is CARLRDRNYEQYF.

With respect to this clone: Gene names follow the mouse nomenclature. The CDR3 end falls 1 residue outside the read, so it is completed with the germline J gene. This sequence joins TRBV1 and TRBJ2-1; 10 bases map to TRBD1. This CDR3 comprises 15 residues. Germline V lookup: CDR1 NSQYPW, CDR2 LRSPGD (reference sequence). V shed 1 base and J 3 bases; nucleotides not matched to a gene: 0. CDR3 bases read: TGCACCTGCAGTGCAGGGACAGGGGGCTATGCTGAGCAGTTC. This sequence encodes CTCSAGTGGYAEQF. The complete CDR3 reads CTCSAGTGGYAEQFF. Full variable domain (outside the CDR3, taken from reference TRBV1 and TRBJ2-1): VTLLEQNPRWRLVPRGQAVNLRCILKNSQYPWMSWYQQDLQKQLQWLFTLRSPGDKEVKSLPGADYLATRVTDTELRLQVANMSQGRTLYCTCSAGTGGYAEQFFGPGTRLTVL.

For this clone: Gene labels here are mouse ones. The CDR3 extends 1 residue past the end of the read, so its final part is completed from the germline J gene. The rearrangement joins TRBV24 to TRBJ2-4, with TRBD1 identical over 9 bases. The germline gives CDR1 KGHTA, CDR2 FRNEEI. CDR3 length: 15 amino acids. Trimming cost V 7 bases and J 0 bases; bases outside gene matches: 5. Incomplete CDR3 DNA: TGTGCCAGCAATAGACAGGGGGGTAGTCAAAACACCTTGTAC. Translation gives CASNRQGGSQNTLY. The entire CDR3 sequence reads CASNRQGGSQNTLYF.

This clone was counted a single time. The gene symbols are mouse symbols. The CDR3 is cut off 1 residue early in the read; its end comes from the germline J gene. The chain is built from TRBV4 and TRBJ2-5; D may be TRBD1 (6 bases). CDR3 length: 12 amino acids. V was shortened by 4 bases and J by 8 bases, with 10 bases between the two germline ends. Germline CDR1 reads LGHDT; CDR2 reads YNNKQL (reference sequence). CDR3 sequence reads: CASSFRGGTQYF. The sequenced CDR3 bases are TGTGCCAGCAGCTTCAGGGGTGGCACCCAGTAC.

As regards this clone: Gene and germline names: mouse. The read comes to an end 1 residue before the CDR3 does, leaving the germline J gene to fill in the end. This rearrangement joins TRBV31 to TRBJ2-1; the match to TRBD2 covers 7 bases. V trimming: 1 base; J trimming: 3 bases; junction bases outside the gene matches: 3. The length of the CDR3 is 14 residues. Germline CDR1 reads GKSSPN; CDR2 reads SITVG. CDR3 sequence reads: CAWSPGGFYAEQFF. The sequenced CDR3 bases are TGTGCCTGGAGTCCGGGGGGGTTCTATGCTGAGCAGTTC.

Details on this clone: The gene names given are mouse names. The missing CDR3 end, 1 residue past where the read stops, is filled in from the germline J gene. The J gene is TRBJ2-4, the V gene TRBV5, with 10 bases that match TRBD2. Losses at the gene ends were 4 bases for V and 0 bases for J; bases not matched to a gene: 4. This CDR3 is built from 16 residues. CDR1 is LGHNA, CDR2 YNLKQL, per germline (reference sequence). CDR3 DNA (partial): TGTGCCAGCAGCCCGGGACTGGGGCCAAGTCAAAACACCTTGTAC. Translated: CASSPGLGPSQNTLY. The entire CDR3 is CASSPGLGPSQNTLYF.

About this clone: Here the gene names and germline are mouse. The read ends 1 residue shy of where the CDR3 ends; the end is completed using the germline J gene. The V and J genes are TRBV23 and TRBJ2-7; the D call in the table, TRBD1, was not verified against the DNA. Germline CDR1 and CDR2: KGHTA and FQNQQP. The CDR3 consists of 14 residues. Incomplete CDR3 DNA: TGCTCCAGCAGTCAGACAGGGGATCTCGATGAACAGTAC. Amino acid sequence: CSSSQTGDLDEQY. The full CDR3 protein reads CSSSQTGDLDEQYF.

This clone was detected once. Germline and genes: mouse. The CDR3 extends 1 residue past the end of the read, so its final part is completed from the germline J gene. V and J are TRBV12-1 and TRBJ1-4; D perhaps matches TRBD1 (6 bases). V was pared by 0 bases and J by 2 bases, with 12 bases between. The CDR3 is 16 residues long. Per the germline V gene, CDR1 is SGHSN and CDR2 is HYEKVE. The CDR3 loop reads CASSLWGRESNERLFF. The covered CDR3 bases are TGTGCCAGCTCTCTCTGGGGGCGAGAGTCCAACGAAAGATTATTT.